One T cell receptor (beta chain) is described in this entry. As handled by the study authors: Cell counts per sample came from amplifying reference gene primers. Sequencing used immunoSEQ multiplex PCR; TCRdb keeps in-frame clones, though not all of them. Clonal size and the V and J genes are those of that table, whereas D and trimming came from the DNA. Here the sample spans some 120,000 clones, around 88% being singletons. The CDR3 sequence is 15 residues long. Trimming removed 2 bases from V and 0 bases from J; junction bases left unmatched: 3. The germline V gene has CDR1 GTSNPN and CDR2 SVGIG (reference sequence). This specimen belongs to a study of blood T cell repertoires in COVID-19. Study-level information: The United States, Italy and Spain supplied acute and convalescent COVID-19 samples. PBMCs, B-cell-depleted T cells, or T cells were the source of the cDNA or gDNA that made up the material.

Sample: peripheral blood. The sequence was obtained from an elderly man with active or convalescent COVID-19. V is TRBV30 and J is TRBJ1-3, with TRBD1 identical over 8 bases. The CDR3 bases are TGTGCCTGGAGTCGGACAGGGAGCTCTGGAAACACCATATATTTT. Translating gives CAWSRTGSSGNTIYF.